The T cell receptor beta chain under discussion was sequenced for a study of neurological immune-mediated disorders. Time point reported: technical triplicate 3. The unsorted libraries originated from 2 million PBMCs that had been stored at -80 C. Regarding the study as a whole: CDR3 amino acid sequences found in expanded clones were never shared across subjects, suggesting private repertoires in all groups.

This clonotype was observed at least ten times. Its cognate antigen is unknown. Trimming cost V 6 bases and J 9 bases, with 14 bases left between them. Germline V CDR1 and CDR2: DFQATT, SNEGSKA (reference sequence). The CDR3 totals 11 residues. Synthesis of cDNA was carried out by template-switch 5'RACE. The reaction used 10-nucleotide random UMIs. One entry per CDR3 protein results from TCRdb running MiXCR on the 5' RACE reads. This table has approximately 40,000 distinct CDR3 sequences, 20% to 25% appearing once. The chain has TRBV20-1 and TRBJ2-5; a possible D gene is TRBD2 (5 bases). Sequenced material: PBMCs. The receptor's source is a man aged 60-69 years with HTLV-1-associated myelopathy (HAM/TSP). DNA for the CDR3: TGCAGTGCCCGAGGCGTGGAGGCCCAGTACTTC. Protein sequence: CSARGVEAQYF.